This entry describes one T cell receptor (beta chain). What it binds is not known. V was pared by 5 bases and J by 7 bases, with 11 bases between. The germline V gene has CDR1 MGHDK and CDR2 SYGVNS. The CDR3 extends over 12 amino acids. This sample is drawn from a study of shared clonotypes between healthy human individuals. TCRdb keeps only in-frame clones here, not all; method: immunoSEQ multiplex PCR. The table lists millions of clones, 85% to 95% of them singletons. Study findings and constraints: Non-shared clonotypes displayed generation probabilities falling below those of clonotypes present in all four donors.

Selected positively for CCR7 and CD45RO-negative, naive CD8 cells excluded terminally differentiated effector memory CD45RA+ cells. HIV-negative, healthy adults without recent acute infections or vaccinations were the donors. The donors were all Caucasian adults (living in Nashville, Tennessee). This clonotype originated in a man aged 18 to 29 in good health. Some clones in this sample may be carry-over from other donors' samples. The genes are TRBV25-1 and TRBJ1-2; possible D gene TRBD1, 6 bases. The sequencing sample was made of naive CD8+ T cells from PBMCs. CDR3 DNA sequence: TGTGCCAGCAGTTGGGGGGGCAGTGGCTACACCTTC. Protein: CASSWGGSGYTF.